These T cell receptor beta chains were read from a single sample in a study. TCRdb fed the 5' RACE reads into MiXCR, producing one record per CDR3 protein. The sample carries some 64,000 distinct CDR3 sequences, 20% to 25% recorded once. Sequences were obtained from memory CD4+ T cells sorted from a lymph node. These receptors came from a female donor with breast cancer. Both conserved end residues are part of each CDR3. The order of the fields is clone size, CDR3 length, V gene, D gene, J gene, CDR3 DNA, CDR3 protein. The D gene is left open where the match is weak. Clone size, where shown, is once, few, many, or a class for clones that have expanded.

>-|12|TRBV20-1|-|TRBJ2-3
TGCAGTGCTAGAGAGGGGACTCAGCCCCAGTATTTT
CSAREGTQPQYF
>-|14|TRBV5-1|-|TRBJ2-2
TGCGCCAGCAGCTTGAAAGGGAACACCGGGGAGCTGTTTTTT
CASSLKGNTGELFF
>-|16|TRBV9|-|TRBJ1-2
TGTGCCAGCAGCGCCGGGGGGATCCGGCGGGGCTCTGGCTACACCTTC
CASSAGGIRRGSGYTF
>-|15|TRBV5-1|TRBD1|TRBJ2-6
TGCGCCAGCACTGAGGGGGCCTCTGGGGCCAACGTCCTGACTTTC
CASTEGASGANVLTF
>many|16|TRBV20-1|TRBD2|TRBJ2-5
TGCAGTGCCCCCGCTCGGACTAGCGGGGGACAAGAGACCCAGTACTTC
CSAPARTSGGQETQYF
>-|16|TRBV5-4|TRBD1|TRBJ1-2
TGTGCCAGCAGCTTAGAGTCAGGACAGGGAAACTATGGCTACACCTTC
CASSLESGQGNYGYTF
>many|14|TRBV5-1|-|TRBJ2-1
TGCGCCAGCAGCGACGTGGGGTCCGACAATGAGCAGTTCTTC
CASSDVGSDNEQFF
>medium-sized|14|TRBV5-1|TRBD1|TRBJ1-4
TGCGCCAGCAGCTCCGGGACAGGGGGGCTAAAACTGTTTTTT
CASSSGTGGLKLFF
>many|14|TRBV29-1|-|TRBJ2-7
TGCAGCGTTCGGAGCGCGCCTAGCTCCTACGAGCAGTACTTC
CSVRSAPSSYEQYF
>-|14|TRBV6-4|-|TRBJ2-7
TGTGCCAGCCGAAGCGGAGGCTGCTCCTACGAGCAGTACTTC
CASRSGGCSYEQYF
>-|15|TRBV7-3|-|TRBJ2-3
TGTGCCAGCAGCTTTCAGGGGTATAGCACAGATACGCAGTATTTT
CASSFQGYSTDTQYF
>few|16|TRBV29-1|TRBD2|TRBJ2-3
TGCAGCGTTGAAGATCGGGCTAGCGGGAAACCGGATACGCAGTATTTT
CSVEDRASGKPDTQYF
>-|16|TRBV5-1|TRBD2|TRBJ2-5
TGCGCCAGCAGCACCTCTACTAGCGGGGCCCAAGAGACCCAGTACTTC
CASSTSTSGAQETQYF
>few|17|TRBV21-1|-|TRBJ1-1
TGTGCCAGCAGCAAACCTCCACAGGGGCCGGTCAGCACTGAAGCTTTCTTT
CASSKPPQGPVSTEAFF
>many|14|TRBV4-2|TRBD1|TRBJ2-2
TGTGCCAGCAGCTTGGACAGGGATACCGGGGAGCTGTTTTTT
CASSLDRDTGELFF
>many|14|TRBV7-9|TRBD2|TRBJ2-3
TGTGCCAGCAGCCTTTCTGGCGGGAGGGCCAGTGGGTATTTT
CASSLSGGRASGYF
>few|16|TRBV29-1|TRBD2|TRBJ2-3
TGCAGCGTCAAAATGGGGACTAGCGGGGGCACAGATACGCAGTATTTT
CSVKMGTSGGTDTQYF
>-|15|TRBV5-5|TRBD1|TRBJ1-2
TGTGCCAGCAGCCGACAGGGACAAACCAACTATGGCTACACCTTC
CASSRQGQTNYGYTF
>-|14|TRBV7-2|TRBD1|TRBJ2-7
TGTGCCAGCAGCTTAGTGGACAGGGCATACGAGCAGTACTTC
CASSLVDRAYEQYF
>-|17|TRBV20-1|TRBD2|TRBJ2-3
TGCAGTGCTAGAGATCCCCGGCTAGCGGGAGGTAGTGATACGCAGTATTTT
CSARDPRLAGGSDTQYF
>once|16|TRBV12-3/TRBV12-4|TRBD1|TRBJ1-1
TGTGCCAGCAGAACAGACAGGGGAAGGGTGGACACTGAAGCTTTCTTT
CASRTDRGRVDTEAFF
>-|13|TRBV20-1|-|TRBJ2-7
TGCAGTGCTCTCCGAGGGGGGGGCTACGAGCAGTACTTC
CSALRGGGYEQYF
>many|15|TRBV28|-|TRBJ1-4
TGTGCCAGCAGTTTATCGGGAAGGGGCTCAGAAAAACTGTTTTTT
CASSLSGRGSEKLFF